This T cell receptor (beta chain) was obtained from a study of molecular identifiers for immune sequencing clone quantification. General study findings and limits: Clones that had above 20 RNA copies took up over 99% of effector molecules but under 1% in naive cells.

Isolation of naive CD8 T cells was achieved by sorting on a CD8+CD4-CCR7+CD45RA+ phenotype. Comments on this clonotype: Its antigen is not identified.

Bulk TCR library preparation followed previously described methods with listed TCR primers. TCRdb analysed the PCR reads with MiXCR anew, one entry per CDR3 protein. The data show tens of thousands of distinct CDR3 sequences, 15% to 20% seen once. Germline assignment: CDR1 SEHNR and CDR2 FQNEAQ (reference sequence). Trimming removed 5 bases at V and 5 bases at J, with 15 bases between. The CDR3 has 14 amino acids. The J gene is TRBJ1-1, the V gene TRBV7-9; a weak D match, TRBD1 (5 bases). The origin of this receptor is a human donor in good health. Some libraries in this study had Jurkat cell RNA spiked in. The source material was naive CD8+ T cells from blood, with Jurkat cell RNA spiked in. Subset in this sample: FACS-sorted CD8+CD4-CCR7+CD45RA+ naive T cells. CDR3: CASSQTEMLTEAFF. The CDR3 nucleotides are TGTGCCAGCAGCCAGACAGAGATGCTGACTGAAGCTTTCTTT.